Below are 19 T cell receptor beta chains sequenced from a single sample in a study of T-cell memory formation after mild COVID-19. From the 5' RACE reads, TCRdb called clonotypes with MiXCR, one entry per CDR3 protein. The sample records under 250,000 distinct CDR3 sequences, 10% to 13% being singletons. Material: PBMCs or a T cell subset sorted from them (not recorded which). The receptor source for this set is a young man who had mild COVID-19 (a few samples of this study predate the infection). Cell type and time point are not known.

This clonotype was detected a few times. J is TRBJ1-5 and V is TRBV4-3, with D hard to call. The CDR3 consists of 13 residues. Germline V gene data show CDR1 as LGHNA and CDR2 as YSLEER. V was pared by 0 bases and J by 5 bases, with 5 bases between. In DNA, the CDR3 is TGCGCCAGCAGCCAAGAGAGTGATCAGCCCCAGCATTTT. Protein sequence: CASSQESDQPQHF.

This clonotype was detected only a few times. The chain carries TRBV28 and TRBJ2-5; 7 nucleotides agree with TRBD1. Germline V lookup: CDR1 MDHEN, CDR2 SYDVKM. The ends lost 5 bases at V and 5 bases at J; junction bases unmatched: 8. This CDR3 is 14 amino acids long. CDR3 DNA: TGTGCCAGCAGTCGACAGGGTACAAGCGAGACCCAGTACTTC. Its protein product is CASSRQGTSETQYF.

The CDR3 is CASSPGTSSYEQYF. CDR3 coding DNA: TGTGCCAGCAGCCCCGGGACATCCTCCTACGAGCAGTACTTC. This rearrangement joins TRBV9 to TRBJ2-7; D possibly corresponds to TRBD1 (6 bases). This CDR3 has 14 residues. V lost 4 bases and J lost 0, with 11 bases in between. The V gene's germline CDR1 is SGDLS and CDR2 YYNGEE. The variable domain in full, completed from reference TRBV9 and TRBJ2-7, reads DSGVTQTPKHLITATGQRVTLRCSPRSGDLSVYWYQQSLDQGLQFLIQYYNGEERAKGNILERFSAQQFPDLHSELNLSSLELGDSALYFCASSPGTSSYEQYFGPGTRLTVT.

This clonotype was detected a few times. This chain connects TRBV11-2 to TRBJ1-1; D not resolved. Germline V gene sequence: CDR1 SGHAT, CDR2 FQNNGV. V gave up 6 bases and J gave up 1 base, with 12 bases separating them. The length of the CDR3 is 14 residues. This CDR3 reads CASRLIRGNTEAFF. The CDR3 coding sequence is TGTGCCAGCAGACTAATCCGGGGGAACACTGAAGCTTTCTTT.

This clonotype was observed a few times. The CDR3 region is CASTRGGNYGYTF. DNA of the CDR3: TGTGCCAGCACCCGGGGGGGAAACTATGGCTACACCTTC. J is TRBJ1-2 and V is TRBV27; D might be TRBD1 (5 bases). The CDR3 covers 13 residues. Germline CDR1 and CDR2: MNHEY and SMNVEV (reference sequence). V shed 7 bases and J shed 2 bases, with 11 bases lying between them.

This clonotype was seen a handful of times. The chain links TRBV5-6 to TRBJ1-1; unclear D gene. The length of the CDR3 is 14 residues. Germline V gene data show CDR1 as SGHDT and CDR2 as YYEEEE. V was cut by 6 bases and J by 5 bases, with 17 bases left in between. CDR3 protein: CASTLYSVRTEAFF. The CDR3 DNA reads as TGTGCCAGCACCCTTTATAGCGTTAGGACTGAAGCTTTCTTT.

This clonotype was found a few times. This chain links TRBV5-1 with TRBJ2-7, with no clear D. The CDR3 length is 15 residues. The germline V gene encodes CDR1 SGHRS and CDR2 YFSETQ. V was clipped by 3 bases and J by 7 bases, with 20 bases between them. For the CDR3, the DNA is TGCGCCAGCAGCTCCGACCCCGGTTCTAGATGGGAGCAGTACTTC. Translation: CASSSDPGSRWEQYF. Supplemented by reference TRBV5-1 and TRBJ2-7, the full variable domain reads KAGVTQTPRYLIKTRGQQVTLSCSPISGHRSVSWYQQTPGQGLQFLFEYFSETQRNKGNFPGRFSGRQFSNSRSEMNVSTLELGDSALYLCASSSDPGSRWEQYFGPGTRLTVT.

This clonotype was counted only a few times. The gene calls are TRBV2 and TRBJ2-1, with TRBD2 matching 9 bases. The trim removed 7 bases at V and 6 bases at J, leaving 7 bases unmatched. The length of the CDR3 is 14 residues. Germline V lookup: CDR1 SNHLY, CDR2 FYNNEI. CDR3 residues: CASTGGGAGNEQFF. The CDR3 DNA follows: TGTGCCAGCACAGGCGGGGGGGCCGGCAATGAGCAGTTCTTC.

This rearrangement joins TRBV7-3 to TRBJ1-2, with D hard to call. V shed 5 bases and J shed 1 base, with 8 bases lying between them. Per germline, CDR1 SGHTA and CDR2 FQGTGA. The length of the CDR3 is 13 residues. In nucleotides, the CDR3 is TGTGCCAGCAGCCGACTTTTTAACTATGGCTACACCTTC. Amino acids: CASSRLFNYGYTF.

This clonotype was seen a handful of times. This chain's CDR3 is CASSSIYRGNNYGYTF. The CDR3, as DNA: TGTGCCAGCAGCTCCATCTATAGGGGGAACAACTATGGCTACACCTTC. The genes are TRBV5-6 and TRBJ1-2, with D perhaps TRBD1 (6 bases). Germline-derived CDR1 and CDR2 are SGHDT and YYEEEE. The CDR3 covers 16 residues. Trimming left V 3 bases short and J 2 bases short, with 17 bases between.

V usage is TRBV7-6 and J usage is TRBJ2-3, with 14 bases matching TRBD2. The CDR3 sequence is 16 residues long. Germline-derived CDR1 and CDR2 are SGHVS and FNYEAQ. Trimming cost V 5 bases and J 6 bases; bases outside gene matches: 7. CDR3 amino acids: CASSPGLAGAWDTQYF. CDR3 nucleotides: TGTGCCAGCAGCCCGGGACTAGCGGGGGCATGGGATACGCAGTATTTT. The whole variable domain, remainder taken from reference TRBV7-6 and TRBJ2-3, is GAGVSQSPRYKVTKRGQDVALRCDPISGHVSLYWYRQALGQGPEFLTYFNYEAQQDKSGLPNDRFSAERPEGSISTLTIQRTEQRDSAMYRCASSPGLAGAWDTQYFGPGTRLTVL.

The V gene is TRBV20-1, the J gene TRBJ2-3; TRBD2 might be the D (6 bases). V lost 7 bases to trimming and J lost 2 bases, with 10 bases between them. The germline CDR1 and CDR2 sequences are DFQATT and SNEGSKA (reference sequence). The CDR3 extends over 12 amino acids. CDR3 nucleotide sequence: TGCAGTGGCGCGGGACCCACAGATACGCAGTATTTT. Its translation: CSGAGPTDTQYF.

V gene TRBV3-1 combines with J gene TRBJ2-1; TRBD2 matches at 10 bases. CDR3 length equals 15 residues. Germline trimming cut 1 base from V and 10 bases from J; bases unmatched to any gene: 7. Germline assignment: CDR1 LGHDT and CDR2 YNNKEL (reference sequence). CDR3 protein: CASSQASGGWIEQFF. The CDR3 region has the DNA TGTGCCAGCAGCCAAGCTAGCGGGGGATGGATAGAGCAGTTCTTC.

This clonotype was seen a handful of times. This sequence joins TRBV7-9 and TRBJ2-7; 8 nucleotides line up with TRBD1. Unmatched junction bases numbered 9, after V lost 5 bases and J lost 0 bases. The V gene's germline CDR1 is SEHNR and CDR2 FQNEAQ (reference sequence). The CDR3 contains 16 residues. The CDR3 nucleotides read TGTGCCAGCAGCGGGCCAGACAGGGGCGACTCCTACGAGCAGTACTTC. Translated: CASSGPDRGDSYEQYF.

The chain combines TRBV7-2 with TRBJ1-5; D remains ambiguous. V was shortened by 0 bases and J by 6 bases, with 3 bases between the two germline ends. CDR1 SGHTA and CDR2 FQGNSA come from the germline V gene. The CDR3 length is 12 residues. The CDR3 bases are TGTGCCAGCAGCTTAGCGCTTCAGCCCCAGCATTTT. It encodes CASSLALQPQHF.

The chain's CDR3 is CATSDFRAAPEAFF. The CDR3 region has the DNA TGTGCCACCAGTGATTTCCGGGCCGCGCCTGAAGCTTTCTTT. The chain employs TRBV24-1 and TRBJ1-1; D is ambiguous. The germline V and J ends were trimmed by 1 base and 6 bases, with 11 bases remaining between them. The CDR3 sequence is 14 residues long. Per germline, CDR1 KGHDR and CDR2 SFDVKD.

This chain links TRBV24-1 with TRBJ2-2, with 7 positions matching TRBD1. CDR1 and CDR2 (germline): KGHDR, SFDVKD. This CDR3 has 13 amino acids. V was clipped by 6 bases and J by 5 bases; unmatched bases: 2. CDR3 nucleotides: TGTGCCACCAGTCGACAGGGAACCGGGGAGCTGTTTTTT. Its protein is CATSRQGTGELFF.

This sequence joins TRBV20-1 and TRBJ2-1, with TRBD1 identical over 8 bases. Germline values: CDR1 DFQATT, CDR2 SNEGSKA (reference sequence). V gave up 4 bases and J gave up 0 bases; unmatched junction bases: 11. This CDR3 contains 17 residues. Here the CDR3 reads CSANTPGTGSSYNEQFF. The CDR3 DNA sequence: TGCAGTGCTAACACTCCCGGGACAGGTAGCTCCTACAATGAGCAGTTCTTC.

The V call is TRBV9, the J call TRBJ1-4; perhaps TRBD1 as D (5 bases). CDR1 and CDR2 (germline): SGDLS, YYNGEE. V was clipped by 7 bases and J by 0 bases, with 13 bases between them. The CDR3 spans 15 residues. The DNA of the CDR3 is TGTGCCAGCTCTTTTCAGGGAGCAACTAATGAAAAACTGTTTTTT. This gives the protein CASSFQGATNEKLFF.